Below, 4 T cell receptor beta chains from the same sample are listed, as sequenced in a study of T cells in Graves' hyperthyroidism and ophthalmopathy. RNA transcripts were the template for amplifying TCR beta CDR3 regions. The primer set for the first-round RT-PCR of the TCR CDR3 was HTBI. TCRdb fed the multiplex PCR reads into MiXCR, producing one record per CDR3 protein. The repertoire includes about 380,000 distinct CDR3 sequences, around 13% of them detected once, and 9.5% to 12% sits in the top ten. The sequencing sample was made of blood. All receptors come from a woman aged 60-75 years with Graves' hyperthyroidism.

This clonotype occurred once. V and J are TRBV12-3 or TRBV12-4 and TRBJ2-1; possibly TRBD2 for D (5 bases). This CDR3 has 15 amino acids. V was cut by 6 bases and J by 4 bases, with 16 bases left in between. The CDR3 spells CASSPGERRYNEQFF. CDR3 DNA: TGTGCCAGCAGCCCGGGCGAGCGGCGATACAATGAGCAGTTCTTC.

This clonotype was seen many times. CDR3 residues: CASSLWSGGETDTQYF. In DNA, the CDR3 is TGTGCCAGCAGTTTATGGTCAGGGGGCGAGACAGATACGCAGTATTTT. The chain links TRBV27 to TRBJ2-3, with 8 nucleotides matching TRBD1. Germline assignment: CDR1 MNHEY and CDR2 SMNVEV (reference sequence). The CDR3 totals 16 residues. The ends lost 1 base at V and 3 bases at J; junction bases unmatched: 6.

This clonotype has a count of ten or more. The chain combines TRBV3-1 with TRBJ1-1; D gene unclear. The CDR3 contains 13 residues. The ends were cut back, 4 bases at V and 1 base at J, with 7 bases in the middle. From germline, CDR1 is LGHDT and CDR2 YNNKEL (reference sequence). CDR3 sequence: CASSPRTNTEAFF. The CDR3 region has the DNA TGTGCCAGCAGCCCTAGAACGAACACTGAAGCTTTCTTT.

This clonotype was counted between two and nine times. The chain combines TRBV27 with TRBJ1-6, with 7 bases lining up with TRBD1. J gave up 7 bases and V 6 bases, and 12 bases lay outside the gene matches. This CDR3 region has 16 residues. The germline CDR1 and CDR2 sequences are MNHEY and SMNVEV (reference sequence). In nucleotides, the CDR3 is TGTGCCAGCAGCTCCACCGGGACAGTTGGAAATTCACCCCTCCACTTT. Protein product: CASSSTGTVGNSPLHF.